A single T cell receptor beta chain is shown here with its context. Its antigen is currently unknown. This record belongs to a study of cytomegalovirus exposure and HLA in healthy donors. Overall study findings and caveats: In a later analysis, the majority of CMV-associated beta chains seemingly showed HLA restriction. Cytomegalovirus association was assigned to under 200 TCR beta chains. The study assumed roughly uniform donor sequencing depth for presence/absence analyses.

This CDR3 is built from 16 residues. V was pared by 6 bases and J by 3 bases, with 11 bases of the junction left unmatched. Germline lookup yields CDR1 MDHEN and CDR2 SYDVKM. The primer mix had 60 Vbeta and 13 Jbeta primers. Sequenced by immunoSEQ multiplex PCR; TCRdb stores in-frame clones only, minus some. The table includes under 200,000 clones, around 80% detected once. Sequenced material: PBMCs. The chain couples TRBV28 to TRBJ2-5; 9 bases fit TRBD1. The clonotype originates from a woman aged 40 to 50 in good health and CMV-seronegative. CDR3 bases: TGTGCCAGCAGCTCCCGGTGGACAGGGGTGGAAGAGACCCAGTACTTC. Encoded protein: CASSSRWTGVEETQYF.